What follows describes a single TCR beta chain. The CDR3 runs to 11 residues. Trimming took 3 bases from V and 9 from J, leaving 10 bases between them. Per germline, CDR1 DFQATT and CDR2 SNEGSKA (reference sequence). The sample comes from a study of T-cell reconstitution after alpha-beta-depleted transplantation in children. For TCRbeta, the library was prepared with unique molecular identifiers. From the PCR reads, TCRdb called clonotypes with MiXCR, one entry per CDR3 protein. The sample includes fewer than 500,000 distinct CDR3 sequences, about 45% of them seen just once. The source of this sequence is a girl aged 2 to 9 with aplastic anemia, due to receive a stem cell transplant. The specimen comprised PBMCs, sampled before TCRalphabeta/CD19-depleted stem cell transplant. This sequence joins TRBV20-1 and TRBJ2-3; a weak D match, TRBD1 (6 bases). As DNA, the CDR3 is TGCAGTGCTAGCGACAGGAACACGCAGTATTTT. It is translated as CSASDRNTQYF.